A selection of T cell receptor beta chains follows, all from one sample in a study of regulatory T cells in long-lasting Graves disease. MiXCR, run by TCRdb on the multiplex PCR reads, gives a single entry per CDR3 protein. The table includes roughly 350,000 distinct CDR3 sequences, 15% to 20% detected once. This same sample was also part of a study on T cells in Graves' hyperthyroidism and ophthalmopathy.

The sample here was peripheral blood mononuclear cells (PBMCs), taken at new diagnosis, from a patient treated with antithyroid drugs. The receptors derive from a woman aged 18-29 years with Graves disease. Both conserved end residues are part of each CDR3. Fields, in order: CDR3 length, J gene, clone size, D gene, V gene, CDR3 protein, CDR3 DNA. D genes are given only for firm matches. Some rows mark clone size as missing; the rest say once, few, many or name a class of expanded clone.

length: 15; J: TRBJ1-3; size: many; D: .; V: TRBV2; CDR3: CASRSGVFSGNTIYF; DNA: TGTGCCAGCAGGTCTGGGGTATTCTCTGGAAACACCATATATTTT
length: 14; J: TRBJ2-1; size: .; D: TRBD1; V: TRBV20-1; CDR3: CSARDQAGGNGQFF; DNA: TGCAGTGCTAGAGATCAGGCAGGGGGCAATGGGCAGTTCTTC
length: 13; J: TRBJ1-1; size: .; D: TRBD1; V: TRBV2; CDR3: CAGMGTANTEAFF; DNA: TGTGCCGGAATGGGGACAGCGAACACTGAAGCTTTCTTT
length: 17; J: TRBJ2-1; size: many; D: .; V: TRBV28; CDR3: CASSRRGWRSSYNEQFF; DNA: TGTGCCAGCAGCCGCAGGGGCTGGAGAAGCTCCTACAATGAGCAGTTCTTC
length: 15; J: TRBJ2-5; size: many; D: TRBD2; V: TRBV10-3; CDR3: CAISGLAGGEETQYF; DNA: TGTGCCATCAGCGGACTAGCGGGAGGTGAAGAGACCCAGTACTTC
length: 11; J: TRBJ1-1; size: many; D: .; V: TRBV30; CDR3: CAWRAAWGAFF; DNA: TGTGCCTGGAGGGCAGCATGGGGAGCTTTCTTT
length: 16; J: TRBJ2-1; size: many; D: TRBD2; V: TRBV11-1; CDR3: CASSSLGLAAINEQFF; DNA: TGTGCCAGCAGCTCCCTCGGACTAGCGGCTATCAATGAGCAGTTCTTC
length: 13; J: TRBJ2-5; size: many; D: .; V: TRBV5-1; CDR3: CASSSAGLRAQYF; DNA: TGCGCCAGCAGCTCCGCGGGACTCCGGGCCCAGTACTTC
length: 14; J: TRBJ1-5; size: few; D: TRBD1; V: TRBV28; CDR3: CASQRGDRGQPQHF; DNA: TGTGCCAGCCAACGGGGGGACAGGGGTCAGCCCCAGCATTTT
length: 15; J: TRBJ2-1; size: many; D: TRBD2; V: TRBV9; CDR3: CASSSSGGALYEQFF; DNA: TGTGCCAGCAGCTCTAGCGGGGGGGCCCTGTATGAGCAGTTCTTC
length: 14; J: TRBJ2-5; size: few; D: TRBD1; V: TRBV6-5; CDR3: CASSYGTAQETQYF; DNA: TGTGCCAGCAGTTACGGGACAGCCCAAGAGACCCAGTACTTC
length: 13; J: TRBJ2-7; size: few; D: .; V: TRBV4-1; CDR3: CASSHPGLDEQYF; DNA: TGCGCCAGCAGCCACCCGGGGCTAGACGAGCAGTACTTC
length: 15; J: TRBJ1-5; size: many; D: TRBD1; V: TRBV30; CDR3: CAWNKGQRTNQPQHF; DNA: TGTGCCTGGAATAAGGGACAGAGGACGAATCAGCCCCAGCATTTT
length: 14; J: TRBJ2-2; size: few; D: TRBD1; V: TRBV27; CDR3: CASSQGVGRGELFF; DNA: TGTGCCAGCAGCCAGGGGGTTGGACGTGGGGAGCTGTTTTTT
length: 16; J: TRBJ1-3; size: few; D: .; V: TRBV19; CDR3: CASSRGEGTSGNTIYF; DNA: TGTGCCAGTAGCCGCGGTGAGGGGACCTCTGGAAACACCATATATTTT
length: 19; J: TRBJ2-3; size: .; D: TRBD2; V: TRBV5-1; CDR3: CASSQTSGEAQLGTDTQYF; DNA: TGTGCCAGCAGCCAGACTAGCGGGGAAGCTCAACTAGGCACAGATACGCAGTATTTT
length: 18; J: TRBJ1-3; size: few; D: .; V: TRBV7-8; CDR3: CASSMWRIGGISGNTIYF; DNA: TGTGCCAGCAGCATGTGGAGGATAGGTGGAATCTCTGGAAACACCATATATTTT
length: 16; J: TRBJ1-6; size: .; D: .; V: TRBV3-1; CDR3: CASSLAQATYNSPLHF; DNA: TGTGCCAGCAGCCTAGCTCAAGCTACCTATAATTCACCCCTCCACTTT
length: 19; J: TRBJ2-5; size: few; D: TRBD2; V: TRBV15; CDR3: CATSSTLTSGREGPQTQYF; DNA: TGTGCCACCAGCTCCACCTTGACTAGCGGGAGAGAGGGCCCTCAGACCCAGTACTTC
length: 13; J: TRBJ2-7; size: many; D: .; V: TRBV28; CDR3: CAVFGQSRNEQYF; DNA: TGTGCCGTCTTCGGACAGTCACGGAACGAGCAGTACTTC
length: 14; J: TRBJ1-3; size: .; D: .; V: TRBV10-3; CDR3: CAITGTAPGNTIHF; DNA: TGTGCCATCACGGGGACGGCCCCTGGAAACACCATACATTTT
length: 12; J: TRBJ1-2; size: .; D: TRBD1; V: TRBV20-1; CDR3: CSALGQGLGYTF; DNA: TGCAGTGCTTTAGGACAGGGCCTGGGCTACACCTTC
length: 17; J: TRBJ1-5; size: .; D: .; V: TRBV6-2/TRBV6-3; CDR3: CASSYSPSYRARQPQHF; DNA: TGTGCCAGCAGTTACTCGCCCTCATACAGGGCAAGACAGCCCCAGCATTTT
length: 11; J: TRBJ2-7; size: .; D: .; V: TRBV6-1; CDR3: CASKGPDEQYF; DNA: TGTGCCAGCAAGGGGCCAGACGAGCAGTACTTC
length: 15; J: TRBJ1-6; size: many; D: TRBD1; V: TRBV12-3/TRBV12-4; CDR3: CASSPTGGVNSPLHF; DNA: TGTGCCAGCAGTCCGACAGGGGGCGTGAATTCACCCCTCCACTTT
length: 14; J: TRBJ2-2; size: many; D: .; V: TRBV5-1; CDR3: CASSLEPFTGELFF; DNA: TGCGCCAGCAGCTTGGAGCCATTCACCGGGGAGCTGTTTTTT
length: 15; J: TRBJ2-1; size: .; D: TRBD2; V: TRBV19; CDR3: CASSIVLARDNEQFF; DNA: TGTGCCAGTAGTATCGTACTAGCGAGGGACAATGAGCAGTTCTTC
length: 13; J: TRBJ1-2; size: many; D: .; V: TRBV27; CDR3: CASSYGGEDGYTF; DNA: TGTGCCAGCAGTTACGGGGGGGAGGATGGCTACACCTTC
length: 15; J: TRBJ2-2; size: .; D: .; V: TRBV11-2; CDR3: CASSSQGAGLGELFF; DNA: TGTGCCAGCAGCTCACAGGGAGCCGGCCTCGGGGAGCTGTTTTTT
length: 12; J: TRBJ2-7; size: many; D: TRBD1; V: TRBV30; CDR3: CAWSRQGLEQYF; DNA: TGTGCCTGGAGTAGACAGGGTCTCGAGCAGTACTTC
length: 14; J: TRBJ2-7; size: many; D: .; V: TRBV5-1; CDR3: CASTPRAGTYEQYF; DNA: TGCGCCAGCACCCCTCGGGCAGGCACCTACGAGCAGTACTTC
length: 15; J: TRBJ2-3; size: many; D: .; V: TRBV12-3/TRBV12-4; CDR3: CASSFTIGGPDTQYF; DNA: TGTGCCAGCAGTTTTACGATCGGGGGGCCAGATACGCAGTATTTT
length: 16; J: TRBJ1-3; size: many; D: TRBD1; V: TRBV24-1; CDR3: CATSYHRGISGNTIYF; DNA: TGTGCCACCAGTTACCACAGGGGAATCTCTGGAAACACCATATATTTT
length: 14; J: TRBJ2-6; size: many; D: .; V: TRBV29-1; CDR3: CSVGNGTGANVLTF; DNA: TGCAGCGTTGGAAATGGGACTGGGGCCAACGTCCTGACTTTC
length: 16; J: TRBJ2-1; size: many; D: .; V: TRBV27; CDR3: CASSTTGELGGHEQFF; DNA: TGTGCCAGCAGTACGACGGGGGAGCTCGGGGGCCATGAGCAGTTCTTC
length: 15; J: TRBJ2-7; size: many; D: .; V: TRBV27; CDR3: CASSLSGTSSYEQYF; DNA: TGTGCCAGCAGCCTTTCCGGGACTTCCTCCTACGAGCAGTACTTC
length: 10; J: TRBJ1-4; size: .; D: .; V: TRBV2; CDR3: CASGGEKLFF; DNA: TGTGCCAGCGGAGGCGAAAAACTGTTTTTT
length: 16; J: TRBJ1-2; size: many; D: TRBD1; V: TRBV7-8; CDR3: CASSSYRDRRHYGYTF; DNA: TGTGCCAGCAGCTCTTACCGGGACAGGAGGCACTATGGCTACACCTTC
length: 13; J: TRBJ2-7; size: few; D: .; V: TRBV6-4; CDR3: CASSDSLLGGQYF; DNA: TGTGCCAGCAGTGACTCGCTTTTGGGCGGGCAGTACTTC
length: 15; J: TRBJ1-5; size: many; D: TRBD1; V: TRBV12-3/TRBV12-4; CDR3: CASSRTGEGNQPQHF; DNA: TGTGCCAGCAGTAGGACAGGGGAGGGCAATCAGCCCCAGCATTTT
length: 13; J: TRBJ2-3; size: many; D: TRBD2; V: TRBV20-1; CDR3: CSAMTSVTDTQYF; DNA: TGCAGTGCCATGACTAGCGTCACAGATACGCAGTATTTT
length: 15; J: TRBJ2-1; size: many; D: TRBD2; V: TRBV5-1; CDR3: CASSSSGGAYNEQFF; DNA: TGCGCCAGCAGCTCTAGCGGGGGGGCCTACAATGAGCAGTTCTTC
length: 13; J: TRBJ1-1; size: few; D: .; V: TRBV27; CDR3: CASSLSEVTEAFF; DNA: TGTGCCAGCAGTTTAAGTGAGGTCACTGAAGCTTTCTTT